The next 22 T cell receptor beta chains were all read from a single sample in a study of T cell responses to AZD1222 COVID-19 vaccine. Method: immunoSEQ multiplex PCR; TCRdb's copy keeps in-frame clones and lacks some. Of 150,000 or so clones detected, over 80% appear once; the ten largest clones hold around 3.8%. The sequences come from peripheral blood, collected 28 days after the second AZD1222 dose. The receptors shown here come from an adult who received the AZD1222 COVID-19 vaccine.

The chain has TRBV5-1 and TRBJ1-1; TRBD1 aligns across 9 bases. Germline V gene data show CDR1 as SGHRS and CDR2 as YFSETQ. CDR3 length: 15 residues. V was pared by 7 bases and J by 4 bases, with 11 bases of the junction left unmatched. The CDR3 bases are TGCGCCAGCGGAAAGGGACAGGGTAGGGCCACTGAAGCTTTCTTT. Translation: CASGKGQGRATEAFF.

The J gene is TRBJ2-5, the V gene TRBV7-2, with 9 bases identical to TRBD1. Germline trimming cut 0 bases from V and 5 bases from J; bases unmatched to any gene: 13. Germline V gene lookup returns CDR1 SGHTA and CDR2 FQGNSA. The CDR3 is 18 amino acids. CDR3: CASSLARSGTGSTETQYF. CDR3 DNA: TGTGCCAGCAGCTTAGCGAGGTCCGGGACAGGGTCGACGGAGACCCAGTACTTC.

Only one count was recorded for this clone. The chain employs TRBV5-1 and TRBJ1-6, with D perhaps matching TRBD1 (5 bases). The CDR3 spans 16 residues. Germline V gene data show CDR1 as SGHRS and CDR2 as YFSETQ. V lost 4 bases and J 7 bases, leaving 18 bases between the germline ends. Written as DNA, the CDR3 is TGCGCCAGCAGCCCATACCGTGGGGCTGGGAATTCACCCCTCCACTTT. It translates to CASSPYRGAGNSPLHF. Full variable domain (remainder filled in from reference TRBV5-1 and TRBJ1-6): KAGVTQTPRYLIKTRGQQVTLSCSPISGHRSVSWYQQTPGQGLQFLFEYFSETQRNKGNFPGRFSGRQFSNSRSEMNVSTLELGDSALYLCASSPYRGAGNSPLHFGNGTRLTVT.

J is TRBJ2-1 and V is TRBV6-2 or TRBV6-3; 16 bases are a match to TRBD2. The CDR3 covers 20 residues. Per germline, CDR1 MNHEY and CDR2 SVGEGT. J gave up 7 bases and V 0 bases, and 12 bases lay outside the gene matches. CDR3 nucleotides: TGTGCCAGCAGTTACTCTTCCCCCGGGACTAGCGGGAGGGCGGGAAATGAGCAGTTCTTC. This translates into CASSYSSPGTSGRAGNEQFF.

V is TRBV3-1 (or the pseudogene TRBV3-2) and J is TRBJ1-4, with a tentative D call TRBD1 (5 bases). Trimming took off 1 base at V and 0 bases at J, with 18 bases between the two ends. Germline assignment: CDR1 LGHDT and CDR2 YNNKEL (reference sequence). The CDR3 totals 19 residues. The CDR3 region is CASSQGLGDPKTTNEKLFF. The DNA of the CDR3 is TGTGCCAGCAGCCAAGGATTGGGGGACCCGAAAACAACTAATGAAAAACTGTTTTTT.

The rearrangement joins TRBV3-1 (or the pseudogene TRBV3-2) to TRBJ1-5; 12 bases are shared with TRBD1. V lost 2 bases to trimming and J lost 10 bases; unmatched junction nucleotides: 9. CDR1 and CDR2 (germline): LGHDT, YNNKEL (reference sequence). The CDR3 is 16 residues long. CDR3 DNA sequence: TGTGCCAGCAGCCAAACCGGGACAGGGGGCGCGGAACCCCAGCATTTT. Translated: CASSQTGTGGAEPQHF.

This CDR3 reads CASSRDRGHEQFF. The CDR3 region has the DNA TGTGCCAGCAGCAGGGACAGGGGCCATGAGCAGTTCTTC. The chain has TRBV5-6 and TRBJ2-1; the match to TRBD1 covers 10 bases. The trim removed 4 bases at V and 8 bases at J, leaving 3 bases unmatched. Germline CDR1 reads SGHDT; CDR2 reads YYEEEE. This CDR3 region has 13 residues. Based on the CDR3 plus reference TRBV5-6 and TRBJ2-1, the full variable domain is DAGVTQSPTHLIKTRGQQVTLRCSPKSGHDTVSWYQQALGQGPQFIFQYYEEEERQRGNFPDRFSGHQFPNYSSELNVNALLLGDSALYLCASSRDRGHEQFFGPGTRLTVL.

The chain links TRBV19 to TRBJ1-2, with D perhaps TRBD1 (5 bases). The CDR3 runs 15 residues. Deletions cut 5 bases from V and 2 bases from J, with 15 bases between. Per the germline V gene, CDR1 is LNHDA and CDR2 is SQIVND (reference sequence). The DNA for the CDR3 is TGTGCCAGTAGTCATAGTGGGACCCTAAACTATGGCTACACCTTC. This codes for CASSHSGTLNYGYTF.

The chain links TRBV12-3 or TRBV12-4 to TRBJ1-1; D might be TRBD1 (6 bases). This CDR3 is 13 amino acids long. The V end lost 0 bases, the J end lost 4 bases, and 6 bases lay between the germline ends. CDR3 nucleotide sequence: TGTGCCAGCAGTTTAGCAGGGGGCACTGAAGCTTTCTTT. It yields the protein CASSLAGGTEAFF.

The sample holds a few counts of this clone. The chain recombines TRBV9 with TRBJ1-2; D possibly corresponds to TRBD1 (6 bases). Germline CDR1 is SGDLS and CDR2 is YYNGEE. Trimming left V 4 bases short and J 5 bases short, with 12 bases between. This CDR3 has 13 amino acids. The CDR3 reads CASSSRGGYGYTF. The CDR3 coding sequence is TGTGCCAGCAGCTCTAGGGGGGGATATGGCTACACCTTC.

The chain links TRBV3-1 (or the pseudogene TRBV3-2) to TRBJ2-7; 7 nucleotides line up with TRBD2. V lost 3 bases and J lost 2; bases outside the gene matches: 13. The germline CDR1 and CDR2 sequences are LGHDT and YNNKEL (reference sequence). This CDR3 has 17 residues. The DNA for the CDR3 is TGTGCCAGCAGCCACCTAACACCGGCTAGCGGCCCCTACGAGCAGTACTTC. Its protein product is CASSHLTPASGPYEQYF.

The chain uses TRBV25-1 and TRBJ2-7, with a weak D call TRBD1 (6 bases). CDR3 length: 14 amino acids. V was shortened by 6 bases and J by 6 bases, with 18 bases between the two germline ends. CDR1 MGHDK and CDR2 SYGVNS come from the germline V gene. CDR3 region: CASSRDTEPREQYF. The CDR3 region has the DNA TGTGCCAGCAGCCGGGACACAGAACCGCGCGAGCAGTACTTC.

This chain joins TRBV9 and TRBJ1-5; a weak D match, TRBD1 (5 bases). The V and J ends lost 4 bases and 6 bases respectively, with 14 bases between them. The CDR3 length is 14 residues. CDR1 and CDR2 (germline): SGDLS, YYNGEE. The CDR3 nucleotides read TGTGCCAGCAGCCCATCGGGGGGTCCTCAGCCCCAGCATTTT. Its protein product is CASSPSGGPQPQHF.

CDR3 nucleotides: TGTGCCAGCAGTGCTTCGGTAGATAGCAATCAGCCCCAGCATTTT. Amino acids: CASSASVDSNQPQHF. V is TRBV6-4 and J is TRBJ1-5; no clear D. The CDR3 length is 15 residues. Germline V gives CDR1 MRHNA, CDR2 SNTAGT. Trimming pared 4 bases from V and 0 bases from J, leaving 10 bases between.

The chain carries TRBV27 and TRBJ1-2, with D possibly TRBD1 on 6 matching bases. The V end lost 6 bases, the J end lost 4 bases, and 18 bases lay between the germline ends. The germline gives CDR1 MNHEY, CDR2 SMNVEV (reference sequence). The CDR3 is 15 amino acids. The DNA of the CDR3 is TGTGCCAGCAGAAAAATTCTGGGGGGCGGCTATGGCTACACCTTC. This codes for CASRKILGGGYGYTF.

The chain uses TRBV7-8 and TRBJ2-7; 9 bases are a match to TRBD1. Germline V gene sequence: CDR1 SGHVS, CDR2 FQNEAQ. This CDR3 region has 15 residues. V gave up 5 bases and J gave up 5 bases; unmatched junction bases: 10. The CDR3 DNA is TGTGCCAGCAGCCTAACCGGGACAGGGATCGACGAGCAGTACTTC. It encodes CASSLTGTGIDEQYF.

The chain joins TRBV15 to TRBJ1-4; D possibly corresponds to TRBD1 (6 bases). The CDR3 runs to 15 residues. Trimming took 1 base from V and 5 from J, leaving 11 bases between them. Germline CDR1 LNHNV, CDR2 YYDKDF (reference sequence). The CDR3 here is CATSRGRTENEKLFF. Here the CDR3 DNA reads TGTGCCACCAGCAGAGGCAGGACAGAGAATGAAAAACTGTTTTTT.

The J gene is TRBJ1-3, the V gene TRBV30; D gene ambiguous. Trimming stripped 1 base from V and 0 bases from J, with 13 bases between. This CDR3 has 16 amino acids. Germline V gene lookup returns CDR1 GTSNPN and CDR2 SVGIG (reference sequence). CDR3 residues: CAWSALRDNSGNTIYF. Written as DNA, the CDR3 is TGTGCCTGGAGTGCCCTTCGGGATAACTCTGGAAACACCATATATTTT.

The chain carries TRBV6-2 or TRBV6-3 and TRBJ2-7; D is unresolved. V was clipped by 2 bases and J by 7 bases, with 12 bases between them. Germline V CDR1 and CDR2: MNHEY, SVGEGT. This CDR3 has 13 residues. The CDR3 loop is CASSYVLRLEQYF. The CDR3 region has the DNA TGTGCCAGCAGTTACGTACTACGGCTTGAGCAGTACTTC.

This chain links TRBV27 with TRBJ2-7, with D possibly matching TRBD2 (6 bases). V dropped 2 bases and J dropped 4 bases, with 12 bases sitting between them. CDR1 and CDR2 (germline): MNHEY, SMNVEV (reference sequence). The CDR3 length is 14 residues. The CDR3 DNA follows: TGTGCCAGCAGTTTACAGGGAGGCAGGTACGAGCAGTACTTC. As protein: CASSLQGGRYEQYF.

V and J are TRBV3-1 (or the pseudogene TRBV3-2) and TRBJ2-5, with no clear D. V lost 9 bases, J lost 1 base, and 12 bases lay in between. CDR3 length equals 13 residues. CDR1 is LGHDT and CDR2 is YNNKEL in the germline V gene (reference sequence). CDR3 region: CASVDWLQETQYF. The CDR3, as DNA: TGTGCCAGTGTCGACTGGCTCCAAGAGACCCAGTACTTC.

The J gene is TRBJ2-5, the V gene TRBV10-3, with D possibly TRBD2 on 6 matching bases. This CDR3 spans 17 amino acids. CDR1 is ENHRY and CDR2 is SYGVKD in the germline V gene. V shed 10 bases and J shed 2 bases, with 26 bases lying between them. CDR3 sequence: CATGGVGGDTNQETQYF. The DNA for the CDR3 is TGTGCCACCGGGGGAGTTGGTGGAGACACCAATCAAGAGACCCAGTACTTC.